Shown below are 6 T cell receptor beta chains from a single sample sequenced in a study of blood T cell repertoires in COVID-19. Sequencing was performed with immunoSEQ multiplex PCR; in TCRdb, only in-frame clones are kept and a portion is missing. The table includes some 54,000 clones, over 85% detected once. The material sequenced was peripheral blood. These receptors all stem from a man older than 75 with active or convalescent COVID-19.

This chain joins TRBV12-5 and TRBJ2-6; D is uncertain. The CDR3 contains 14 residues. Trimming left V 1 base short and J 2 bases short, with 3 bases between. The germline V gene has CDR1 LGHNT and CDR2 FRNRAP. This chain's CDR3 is CASGLDTGANVLTF. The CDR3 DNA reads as TGTGCTAGTGGTTTGGATACTGGGGCCAACGTCCTGACTTTC. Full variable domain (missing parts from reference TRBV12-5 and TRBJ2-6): DARVTQTPRHKVTEMGQEVTMRCQPILGHNTVFWYRQTMMQGLELLAYFRNRAPLDDSGMPKDRFSAEMPDATLATLKIQPSEPRDSAVYFCASGLDTGANVLTFGAGSRLTVL.

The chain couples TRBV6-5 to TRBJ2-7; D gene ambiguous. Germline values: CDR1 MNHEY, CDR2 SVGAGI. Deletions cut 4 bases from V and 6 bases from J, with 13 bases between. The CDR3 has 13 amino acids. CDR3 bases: TGTGCCAGCAGTTCAGGCGTACCCCTCGAGCAGTACTTC. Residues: CASSSGVPLEQYF.

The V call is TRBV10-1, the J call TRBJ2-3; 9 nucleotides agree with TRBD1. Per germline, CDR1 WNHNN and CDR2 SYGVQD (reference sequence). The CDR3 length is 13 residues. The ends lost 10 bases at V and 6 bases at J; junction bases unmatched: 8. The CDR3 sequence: CATGTGSWDTQYF. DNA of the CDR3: TGCGCCACGGGGACAGGGTCATGGGATACGCAGTATTTT.

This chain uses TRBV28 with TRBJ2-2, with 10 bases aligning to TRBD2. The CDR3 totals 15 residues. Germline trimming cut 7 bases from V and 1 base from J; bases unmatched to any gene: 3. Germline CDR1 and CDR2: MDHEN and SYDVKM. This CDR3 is CASIWTSGNTGELFF. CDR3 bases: TGTGCCAGCATCTGGACTAGCGGGAACACCGGGGAGCTGTTTTTT. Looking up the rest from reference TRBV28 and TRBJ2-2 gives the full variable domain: DVKVTQSSRYLVKRTGEKVFLECVQDMDHENMFWYRQDPGLGLRLIYFSYDVKMKEKGDIPEGYSVSREKKERFSLILESASTNQTSMYLCASIWTSGNTGELFFGEGSRLTVL.

The CDR3 coding sequence is TGTGCCAGCAGCAGGACTAGCGCCGAGACCCAGTACTTC. Protein: CASSRTSAETQYF. This sequence joins TRBV6-5 and TRBJ2-5, with 9 positions matching TRBD2. This CDR3 contains 13 residues. CDR1 and CDR2 from the germline V gene are MNHEY and SVGAGI. V gave up 6 bases and J gave up 5 bases; unmatched junction bases: 4.

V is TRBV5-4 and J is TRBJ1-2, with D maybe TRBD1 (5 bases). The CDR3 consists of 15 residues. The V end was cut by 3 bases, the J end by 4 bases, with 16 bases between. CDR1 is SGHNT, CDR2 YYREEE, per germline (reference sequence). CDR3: CASSSPGGIPYGYTF. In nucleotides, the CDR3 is TGTGCCAGCAGCTCCCCGGGGGGGATTCCCTATGGCTACACCTTC.